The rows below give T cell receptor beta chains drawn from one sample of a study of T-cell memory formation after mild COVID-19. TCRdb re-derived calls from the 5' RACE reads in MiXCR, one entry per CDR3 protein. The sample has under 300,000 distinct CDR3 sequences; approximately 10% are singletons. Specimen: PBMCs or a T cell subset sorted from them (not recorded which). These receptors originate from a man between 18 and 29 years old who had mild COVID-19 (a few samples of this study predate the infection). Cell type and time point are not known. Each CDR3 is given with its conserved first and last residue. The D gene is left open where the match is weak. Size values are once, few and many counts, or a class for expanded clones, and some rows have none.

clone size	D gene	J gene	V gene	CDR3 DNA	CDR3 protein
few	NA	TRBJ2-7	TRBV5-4	TGTGCCAGCAGCTTGCCGGGGGCCTACGAGCAGTACTTC	CASSLPGAYEQYF
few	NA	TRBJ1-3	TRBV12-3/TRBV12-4	TGTGCCAGCAGTCTGGGCGGGCTGCGAAACACCATATATTTT	CASSLGGLRNTIYF
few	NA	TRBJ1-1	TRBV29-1	TGCAGCGTCCCAGACTGGGCCCATGGGGAAGCTTTCTTT	CSVPDWAHGEAFF
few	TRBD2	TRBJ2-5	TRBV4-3	TGCGCCAGCAGTCTCAGTCAGGGGAGCGGGGGAGAGACCCAGTACTTC	CASSLSQGSGGETQYF
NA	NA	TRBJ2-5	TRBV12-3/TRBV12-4	TGTGCCAGCAGGAGCCCCCCGAGGGAGACCCAGTACTTC	CASRSPPRETQYF
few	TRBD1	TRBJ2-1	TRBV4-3	TGCGCCAGCAGCCAACACGGGACAGGGGTATTAAATGAGCAGTTCTTC	CASSQHGTGVLNEQFF
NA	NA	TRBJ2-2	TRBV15	TGTGCCACCAGAGAAAGCAGGCACACGAACACCGGGGAGCTGTTTTTT	CATRESRHTNTGELFF
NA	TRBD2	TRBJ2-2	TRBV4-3	TGCGCCAGCAGCGGGAGAGCGGGGGGCACCGGGGAGCTGTTTTTT	CASSGRAGGTGELFF
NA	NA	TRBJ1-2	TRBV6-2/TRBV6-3	TGTGCCAGCAGTTACTCGACAGCGTTCGGCTACACCTTC	CASSYSTAFGYTF
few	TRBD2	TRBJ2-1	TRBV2	TGTGCCAGCGGGACTAGCGGGGGGTACAATGAGCAGTTCTTC	CASGTSGGYNEQFF
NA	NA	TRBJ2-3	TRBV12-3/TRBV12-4	TGTGCCAGCAGGGCCTCATACCCGCACACAGATACGCAGTATTTT	CASRASYPHTDTQYF
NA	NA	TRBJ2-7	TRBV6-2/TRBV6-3	TGTGCCAGCAGTTACTCGTTACGGGGTCAATCCTACGAGCAGTACTTC	CASSYSLRGQSYEQYF
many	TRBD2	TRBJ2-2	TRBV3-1	TGTGCCAGCAGCCCCGGACTAGCGGGGGTCTCGAACACCGGGGAGCTGTTTTTT	CASSPGLAGVSNTGELFF
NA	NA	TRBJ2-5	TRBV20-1	TGCAGTGCTAGATCGGGTTTGGAGACCCAGTACTTC	CSARSGLETQYF
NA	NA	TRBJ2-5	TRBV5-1	TGCGCCAGCAGCGGGGACTCGCAATGGGCCCAGTACTTC	CASSGDSQWAQYF
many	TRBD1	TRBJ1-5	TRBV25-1	TGTGCCAGCAGTGATGGGCGACAGGGTAGCAATCAGCCCCAGCATTTT	CASSDGRQGSNQPQHF
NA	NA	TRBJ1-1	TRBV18	TGTGCCAGCTCACGCATACAGGATGAGAACACTGAAGCTTTCTTT	CASSRIQDENTEAFF
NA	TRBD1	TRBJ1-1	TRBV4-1	TGCGCCAGCAGCCAAGTAGGACAGGGGGACACTGAAGCTTTCTTT	CASSQVGQGDTEAFF
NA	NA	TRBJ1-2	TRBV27	TGTGCCAGCAGTTTGCGGGAGGGGTATAGCTATGGCTACACCTTC	CASSLREGYSYGYTF
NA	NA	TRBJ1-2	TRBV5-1	TGCGCCAGCAGCTTGCGTGTAGACCCCTATGGCTACACCTTC	CASSLRVDPYGYTF
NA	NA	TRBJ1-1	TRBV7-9	TGTGCCAGCAGCTTTTGGAGGAACACTGAAGCTTTCTTT	CASSFWRNTEAFF
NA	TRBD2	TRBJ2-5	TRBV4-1	TGCGCCAGCAGCCAAGCGTCGGGACTAGCGGGGGGGCCGCAAGAGACCCAGTACTTC	CASSQASGLAGGPQETQYF
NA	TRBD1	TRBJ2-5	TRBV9	TGTGCCAGCAGCGTTGGGGGACAGGCCCCTTTCCAAGAGACCCAGTACTTC	CASSVGGQAPFQETQYF
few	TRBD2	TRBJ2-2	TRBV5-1	TGCGCCAGCAGCCCGGGACTAGCGGGGGGACGGACCGGGGAGCTGTTTTTT	CASSPGLAGGRTGELFF
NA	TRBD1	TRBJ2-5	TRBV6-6	TGTGCCAGCAGCCACAGGACAGGCCAAGAGACCCAGTACTTC	CASSHRTGQETQYF
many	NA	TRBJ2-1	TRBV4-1	TGCGCCAGCAGCCAGAGGGGATCGAGCTCCTACAATGAGCAGTTCTTC	CASSQRGSSSYNEQFF
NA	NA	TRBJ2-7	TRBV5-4	TGTGCCAGCAGCCCCGGGGGTGGCGAGCAGTACTTC	CASSPGGGEQYF
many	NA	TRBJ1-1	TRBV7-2	TGTGCCAGCAGCTCAAACCTAAACACTGAAGCTTTCTTT	CASSSNLNTEAFF
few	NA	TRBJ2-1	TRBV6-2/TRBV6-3	TGTGCCACCTCTGCCGGGTTCAATGAGCAGTTCTTC	CATSAGFNEQFF
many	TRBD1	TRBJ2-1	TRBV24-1	TGTGCCACCAGTGATCCGGGGACAGGGGGCAATGAGCAGTTCTTC	CATSDPGTGGNEQFF
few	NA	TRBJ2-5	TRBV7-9	TGTGCCAGCAGCGGGGACAGCGGGCAAGAGACCCAGTACTTC	CASSGDSGQETQYF
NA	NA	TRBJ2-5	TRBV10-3	TGTGCCATCAGAACACCGTACCAAGAGACCCAGTACTTC	CAIRTPYQETQYF
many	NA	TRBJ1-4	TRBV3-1	TGTGCCAGCAGTCCAGGGAGAACTAATGAAAAACTGTTTTTT	CASSPGRTNEKLFF